This TCR beta chain was identified in a study of T cell responses to AZD1222 COVID-19 vaccine. Using immunoSEQ multiplex PCR, the repertoire was profiled, and TCRdb retains in-frame clones only, with some absent. This sample has 100,000 to 140,000 clones, with 87% found just once. The receptor was isolated from an adult in good health. The sample was peripheral blood, taken on day 0 of AZD1222 vaccination.

The chain's CDR3 is CASRKGLNQPQHF. The CDR3 coding sequence is TGTGCCAGCAGGAAGGGTCTCAATCAGCCCCAGCATTTT. V gene TRBV12-3 or TRBV12-4 combines with J gene TRBJ1-5; D remains ambiguous. The CDR3 length is 13 residues. The V end was cut by 6 bases, the J end by 3 bases, with 9 bases between.